Listed here are 18 T cell receptor beta chains from one sample, sequenced in a study of Ad26.COV2.S vaccination and SARS-CoV-2 variants. The data were produced by immunoSEQ multiplex PCR, yet TCRdb's version contains in-frame clones alone and is incomplete. The repertoire has over 400,000 clones, roughly 91% of them found once; the top ten carry roughly 3.9%. The treatment: approximately 18 received Ad26.COV2.S at low or high dose, single or two shots; five or six received placebo; per-sample allocation not given. Sampling happened 63 days after the first vaccine or placebo injection. The sample consisted of peripheral blood, taken in a trial of Ad26.COV2.S vaccine versus placebo. The source is a person between 18 and 60 years old who received the Ad26.COV2.S COVID-19 vaccine or a placebo.

The sample holds one count of this clone. This chain links TRBV9 with TRBJ1-1; TRBD1 might be the D (5 bases). The CDR3 is 15 amino acids. Trimming stripped 0 bases from V and 1 base from J, with 10 bases between. CDR1 and CDR2 (germline): SGDLS, YYNGEE. The DNA for the CDR3 is TGTGCCAGCAGCGTAGCTTTGGGGGGGAACACTGAAGCTTTCTTT. It yields the protein CASSVALGGNTEAFF.

The chain has TRBV9 and TRBJ2-7; TRBD2 might be the D (5 bases). Germline lookup yields CDR1 SGDLS and CDR2 YYNGEE. The V end lost 0 bases, the J end lost 2 bases, and 12 bases lay between the germline ends. The CDR3 totals 15 residues. The CDR3 DNA reads as TGTGCCAGCAGCGTAGGGTCCGGGATTGCCTACGAGCAGTACTTC. It specifies CASSVGSGIAYEQYF. Looking up the rest from reference TRBV9 and TRBJ2-7 gives the full variable domain: DSGVTQTPKHLITATGQRVTLRCSPRSGDLSVYWYQQSLDQGLQFLIQYYNGEERAKGNILERFSAQQFPDLHSELNLSSLELGDSALYFCASSVGSGIAYEQYFGPGTRLTVT.

The V call is TRBV5-5, the J call TRBJ2-2, with unresolved D. With 5 bases removed from V and 0 bases from J, the gap between germline ends came to 14 bases. Germline assignment: CDR1 SGHKS and CDR2 YYEKEE (reference sequence). The CDR3 totals 16 residues. CDR3 protein: CASSSSTAPNTGELFF. The CDR3 coding sequence is TGTGCCAGCAGTTCCTCGACGGCGCCGAACACCGGGGAGCTGTTTTTT.

The chain employs TRBV15 and TRBJ1-2; D call uncertain. The length of the CDR3 is 15 residues. Looked up from germline, CDR1 is LNHNV and CDR2 is YYDKDF (reference sequence). V lost 1 base to trimming and J lost 0 bases, with 9 bases between them. CDR3 in amino acids: CATSRAVSANYGYTF. As DNA, the CDR3 is TGTGCCACCAGCAGAGCAGTATCGGCTAACTATGGCTACACCTTC. Full variable domain (rest looked up from reference TRBV15 and TRBJ1-2): DAMVIQNPRYQVTQFGKPVTLSCSQTLNHNVMYWYQQKSSQAPKLLFHYYDKDFNNEADTPDNFQSRRPNTSFCFLDIRSPGLGDTAMYLCATSRAVSANYGYTFGSGTRLTVV.

The chain links TRBV7-2 to TRBJ1-2; D is unresolved. The CDR3 has 13 residues. V shed 1 base and J shed 5 bases, with 8 bases lying between them. The germline gives CDR1 SGHTA, CDR2 FQGNSA. CDR3 in DNA: TGTGCCAGCAGCTTAGGGAACCCATATGGCTACACCTTC. Its translation: CASSLGNPYGYTF.

The gene calls are TRBV7-3 and TRBJ2-1, with D tentatively TRBD2 (6 bases). Germline V gene lookup returns CDR1 SGHTA and CDR2 FQGTGA. CDR3 length: 12 amino acids. The V end lost 3 bases, the J end lost 9 bases, and 9 bases lay between the germline ends. CDR3 in DNA: TGTGCCAGCAGCTTTCAGGGAGGTGAGCAGTTCTTC. Translation gives CASSFQGGEQFF.

The gene calls are TRBV11-2 and TRBJ2-5; a weak D match, TRBD2 (7 bases). The CDR3 runs to 15 residues. Per the germline V gene, CDR1 is SGHAT and CDR2 is FQNNGV. The ends were cut back, 1 base at V and 2 bases at J, with 11 bases in the middle. The CDR3 region has the DNA TGTGCCAGCAGCTTAGGGGAGGGGGATCAAGAGACCCAGTACTTC. Its translation: CASSLGEGDQETQYF. The full variable domain, in which reference TRBV11-2 and TRBJ2-5 provide the parts outside the CDR3, is EAGVAQSPRYKIIEKRQSVAFWCNPISGHATLYWYQQILGQGPKLLIQFQNNGVVDDSQLPKDRFSAERLKGVDSTLKIQPAKLEDSAVYLCASSLGEGDQETQYFGPGTRLLVL.

The chain is built from TRBV6-5 and TRBJ1-1; the match to TRBD1 covers 8 bases. The V gene end was trimmed by 2 bases and the J gene end by 6 bases; junction bases not matched to a gene: 2. Germline values: CDR1 MNHEY, CDR2 SVGAGI. This CDR3 contains 13 residues. The CDR3 reads CASSYGTGSEAFF. CDR3 sequence (DNA): TGTGCCAGCAGTTACGGGACAGGATCTGAAGCTTTCTTT.

This clone appeared a few times. The chain combines TRBV7-9 with TRBJ2-1; D not certain. CDR1 and CDR2 (germline): SEHNR, FQNEAQ (reference sequence). This CDR3 region has 12 residues. V was shortened by 5 bases and J by 6 bases, with 8 bases between the two germline ends. The CDR3 bases are TGTGCCAGCAGCGAACTTTTCAATGAGCAGTTCTTC. Protein product: CASSELFNEQFF.

The chain couples TRBV28 to TRBJ2-7, with D perhaps matching TRBD1 or TRBD2 (5 bases each). V lost 5 bases and J lost 11, with 19 bases in between. CDR3 length: 13 amino acids. Germline CDR1 MDHEN, CDR2 SYDVKM. For the CDR3, the DNA is TGTGCCAGCAGTGCCCCCCGGGTTGGGACGGAGTACTTC. It encodes CASSAPRVGTEYF.

The chain employs TRBV7-2 and TRBJ1-6; D perhaps matches TRBD1 (6 bases). The ends were cut back, 1 base at V and 3 bases at J, with 13 bases in the middle. Germline V lookup: CDR1 SGHTA, CDR2 FQGNSA. The CDR3 consists of 17 residues. The CDR3 DNA follows: TGTGCCAGCAGCTTAGGCCGGACAGCCTACTATAATTCACCCCTCCACTTT. Translation gives CASSLGRTAYYNSPLHF.

The chain recombines TRBV5-1 with TRBJ1-2, with a weak D call TRBD1 (6 bases). CDR3 length: 15 residues. The V gene's germline CDR1 is SGHRS and CDR2 YFSETQ. V lost 0 bases, J lost 4 bases, and 13 bases lay in between. The CDR3 nucleotides are TGCGCCAGCAGCTTGGTGGAGGGACATCCCTATGGCTACACCTTC. Encoded protein: CASSLVEGHPYGYTF.

V gene TRBV14 combines with J gene TRBJ1-4, with 8 bases that match TRBD1. V shed 1 base and J 10 bases; nucleotides not matched to a gene: 8. This CDR3 region has 15 residues. The germline gives CDR1 SGHDN, CDR2 FVKESK. The CDR3 DNA reads as TGTGCCAGCAGCCAAGTTGCAGGGGGCGGAGGAAAACTGTTTTTT. This codes for CASSQVAGGGGKLFF.

This chain links TRBV14 with TRBJ2-1, with 9 bases fitting TRBD2. The CDR3 spans 16 residues. Per germline, CDR1 SGHDN and CDR2 FVKESK. Trimming cost V 2 bases and J 5 bases; bases outside gene matches: 7. The CDR3, as DNA: TGTGCCAGCAGCCAATTTAGCGGGAGTAGGAACAATGAGCAGTTCTTC. This gives the protein CASSQFSGSRNNEQFF. The full variable domain, rest sourced from reference TRBV14 and TRBJ2-1, is EAGVTQFPSHSVIEKGQTVTLRCDPISGHDNLYWYRRVMGKEIKFLLHFVKESKQDESGMPNNRFLAERTGGTYSTLKVQPAELEDSGVYFCASSQFSGSRNNEQFFGPGTRLTVL.

The chain is built from TRBV9 and TRBJ2-1, with D possibly matching TRBD2 (6 bases). The germline gives CDR1 SGDLS, CDR2 YYNGEE. V was cut by 0 bases and J by 10 bases, with 17 bases left in between. The CDR3 has 15 residues. The CDR3 reads CASSVAGSGGSEQFF. DNA of the CDR3: TGTGCCAGCAGCGTAGCAGGGTCAGGAGGGAGCGAGCAGTTCTTC.

This chain links TRBV2 with TRBJ2-1; 13 bases line up with TRBD2. The germline V gene encodes CDR1 SNHLY and CDR2 FYNNEI. V lost 6 bases, J lost 2 bases, and 4 bases stayed unmatched. This CDR3 is built from 16 residues. The CDR3 coding sequence is TGTGCCAGCAGACCACTAGCGGGAGGGCCCTACAATGAGCAGTTCTTC. Its protein is CASRPLAGGPYNEQFF.

This sequence joins TRBV27 and TRBJ2-7; 8 bases match TRBD2. CDR3 length: 15 residues. From germline, CDR1 is MNHEY and CDR2 SMNVEV (reference sequence). The J segment lost 2 bases and the V segment lost 4 bases, leaving 7 bases of the junction unmatched. The CDR3 loop is CASSSGTRAAYEQYF. The CDR3 DNA follows: TGTGCCAGCAGTTCCGGGACTAGAGCAGCCTACGAGCAGTACTTC.

This clone appeared once. The chain couples TRBV27 to TRBJ2-6; D ambiguous. Germline V lookup: CDR1 MNHEY, CDR2 SMNVEV (reference sequence). Trimming removed 3 bases at V and 0 bases at J, with 15 bases between. This CDR3 region has 18 residues. CDR3 sequence: CASSFHWVGASGANVLTF. CDR3 coding DNA: TGTGCCAGCAGTTTCCACTGGGTAGGAGCCTCTGGGGCCAACGTCCTGACTTTC.